A selection of T cell receptor beta chains follows, all from one sample in a study of blood T cell repertoires in COVID-19. Assay used: immunoSEQ multiplex PCR; TCRdb lists only in-frame clones, some missing. The data contain about 310,000 clones, roughly nine tenths of them singletons. The sample taken for sequencing was PBMCs or T cells enriched from blood (not recorded which). The receptors derive from a man aged 60-69 years who had recovered from COVID-19. Both conserved end residues are part of each CDR3. Fields, in order: D gene, V gene, J gene, clone size, CDR3 DNA, CDR3 protein. A D gene is named only where the DNA matches it firmly. Rows give clone size only sometimes, using once, few, many, or a class for an expanded clone.

d_gene: NA
v_gene: TRBV11-3
j_gene: TRBJ2-1
abundance: NA
CDR3nt: TGTGCCAGCATCCCACCACGGCGGGACTCCTACAATGAGCAGTTCTTC
CDR3aa: CASIPPRRDSYNEQFF

d_gene: NA
v_gene: TRBV9
j_gene: TRBJ1-5
abundance: NA
CDR3nt: TGTGCCAGCAGCGTATCTGGAGACCTTAGCAATCAGCCCCAGCATTTT
CDR3aa: CASSVSGDLSNQPQHF

d_gene: NA
v_gene: TRBV19
j_gene: TRBJ2-7
abundance: NA
CDR3nt: TGTGCCAGTAGGAGAGCAGGGGGGATAAACTACGAGCAGTACTTC
CDR3aa: CASRRAGGINYEQYF

d_gene: NA
v_gene: TRBV6-5
j_gene: TRBJ2-7
abundance: NA
CDR3nt: TGTGCCAGCAGTTCTGAACAGGGTACGAGGGAGTACTTC
CDR3aa: CASSSEQGTREYF

d_gene: NA
v_gene: TRBV5-4
j_gene: TRBJ2-1
abundance: NA
CDR3nt: TGTGCCAGCAGCCCCCGGGGGTACTACAATGAGCAGTTCTTC
CDR3aa: CASSPRGYYNEQFF

d_gene: TRBD1
v_gene: TRBV7-9
j_gene: TRBJ1-2
abundance: NA
CDR3nt: TGTGCCAGCAGTACAGGGGAGATTGGCTACACCTTC
CDR3aa: CASSTGEIGYTF

d_gene: NA
v_gene: TRBV28
j_gene: TRBJ2-3
abundance: NA
CDR3nt: TGTGCCAGCAGTTTGACAGTAGATACGCAGTATTTT
CDR3aa: CASSLTVDTQYF

d_gene: TRBD2
v_gene: TRBV18
j_gene: TRBJ2-3
abundance: NA
CDR3nt: TGTGCCAGCTCATTTTCTAGCGGGCCAAGTGGCGCAGATACGCAGTATTTT
CDR3aa: CASSFSSGPSGADTQYF

d_gene: TRBD2
v_gene: TRBV3-1/TRBV3-2
j_gene: TRBJ2-2
abundance: NA
CDR3nt: TGTGCCAGCAGCCAAGGGGGACTAGCGGATTCGAACACCGGGGAGCTGTTTTTT
CDR3aa: CASSQGGLADSNTGELFF

d_gene: NA
v_gene: TRBV5-1
j_gene: TRBJ2-3
abundance: NA
CDR3nt: TGCGCCAGCAGCTTGGCCTCTGTCGGGAACACAGATACGCAGTATTTT
CDR3aa: CASSLASVGNTDTQYF

d_gene: TRBD1
v_gene: TRBV18
j_gene: TRBJ2-5
abundance: NA
CDR3nt: TGTGCCAGCTCACCGAGTGGGACAGGGACGGGGACCCAGTACTTC
CDR3aa: CASSPSGTGTGTQYF

d_gene: TRBD1
v_gene: TRBV24-1
j_gene: TRBJ2-6
abundance: NA
CDR3nt: TGTGCCACCAGTGACCGAGGGACAGGGCAACTATCTGGGGCCAACGTCCTGACTTTC
CDR3aa: CATSDRGTGQLSGANVLTF

d_gene: TRBD1
v_gene: TRBV5-5
j_gene: TRBJ2-5
abundance: NA
CDR3nt: TGTGCCAGCAGCCTACAGGGGGCGGAGACCCAGTACTTC
CDR3aa: CASSLQGAETQYF

d_gene: NA
v_gene: TRBV3-1/TRBV3-2
j_gene: TRBJ1-4
abundance: few
CDR3nt: TGTGCCAGCAGCCCCTCGAGATCGAGCGGGAATAATGAAAAACTGTTTTTT
CDR3aa: CASSPSRSSGNNEKLFF

d_gene: NA
v_gene: TRBV7-9
j_gene: TRBJ1-1
abundance: once
CDR3nt: TGTGCCAGCAGCTTGATGGCCATGAACACTGAAGCTTTCTTT
CDR3aa: CASSLMAMNTEAFF

d_gene: TRBD1
v_gene: TRBV5-1
j_gene: TRBJ1-1
abundance: NA
CDR3nt: TGCGCCAGCAGCTTGGGAACAGGGGGCAAGGACACTGAAGCTTTCTTT
CDR3aa: CASSLGTGGKDTEAFF

d_gene: NA
v_gene: TRBV19
j_gene: TRBJ2-3
abundance: NA
CDR3nt: TGTGCCAGTAGTATAACGGGATCGGTAGATACGCAGTATTTT
CDR3aa: CASSITGSVDTQYF

d_gene: TRBD1
v_gene: TRBV9
j_gene: TRBJ1-1
abundance: NA
CDR3nt: TGTGCCAGCAGCGGACCCGGGACAGTTAGCACTGAAGCTTTCTTT
CDR3aa: CASSGPGTVSTEAFF

d_gene: NA
v_gene: TRBV11-2
j_gene: TRBJ1-2
abundance: NA
CDR3nt: TGTGCCAGCAGCTTAGACAGTCTCTATGGCTACACCTTC
CDR3aa: CASSLDSLYGYTF

d_gene: TRBD2
v_gene: TRBV30
j_gene: TRBJ2-7
abundance: NA
CDR3nt: TGTGCCTGGAGTGTAAATCTAGCGGGAATTAAGCAGTACTTC
CDR3aa: CAWSVNLAGIKQYF

d_gene: NA
v_gene: TRBV6-5
j_gene: TRBJ1-2
abundance: NA
CDR3nt: TGTGCCAGCAGTTCGGCGGGATCGAGAGGCTACACCTTC
CDR3aa: CASSSAGSRGYTF

d_gene: NA
v_gene: TRBV19
j_gene: TRBJ1-1
abundance: NA
CDR3nt: TGTGCCAGTAGTATTAAGGTTAGGGGTGAAGCTTTCTTT
CDR3aa: CASSIKVRGEAFF

d_gene: NA
v_gene: TRBV18
j_gene: TRBJ2-3
abundance: NA
CDR3nt: TGTGCCACGGGACTGACTAGCACAGATACGCAGTATTTT
CDR3aa: CATGLTSTDTQYF

d_gene: NA
v_gene: TRBV5-1
j_gene: TRBJ2-3
abundance: NA
CDR3nt: TGCGCCAGCAGCTTGTTGGCGGGCCTTAGCACAGATACGCAGTATTTT
CDR3aa: CASSLLAGLSTDTQYF

d_gene: NA
v_gene: TRBV28
j_gene: TRBJ2-3
abundance: NA
CDR3nt: TGTGCCAGCAGCCCCGGGTTTTACGGAGGGAGCACAGATACGCAGTATTTT
CDR3aa: CASSPGFYGGSTDTQYF

d_gene: TRBD1
v_gene: TRBV4-1
j_gene: TRBJ1-6
abundance: NA
CDR3nt: TGCGCCAGCAGCCAAAGGACAGGGCTTACCCTCAATTCACCCCTCCACTTT
CDR3aa: CASSQRTGLTLNSPLHF

d_gene: TRBD1
v_gene: TRBV5-6
j_gene: TRBJ1-2
abundance: NA
CDR3nt: TGTGCCAGCAGCTTTCCAACAGGGGCCAACTATGGCTACACCTTC
CDR3aa: CASSFPTGANYGYTF

d_gene: NA
v_gene: TRBV5-1
j_gene: TRBJ2-1
abundance: NA
CDR3nt: TGCGCCAGCAGCTTTAGCGGAGATACCTACAATGAGCAGTTCTTC
CDR3aa: CASSFSGDTYNEQFF

d_gene: TRBD1
v_gene: TRBV3-1/TRBV3-2
j_gene: TRBJ1-2
abundance: NA
CDR3nt: TGTGCCAGCAGACTCAATCAGGGACAGACGGGAGGGCCTAACTATGGCTACACCTTC
CDR3aa: CASRLNQGQTGGPNYGYTF

d_gene: NA
v_gene: TRBV19
j_gene: TRBJ2-3
abundance: NA
CDR3nt: TGTGCCAGTAGTATCCGGACAGTAACAGATACGCAGTATTTT
CDR3aa: CASSIRTVTDTQYF

d_gene: TRBD1
v_gene: TRBV9
j_gene: TRBJ2-7
abundance: NA
CDR3nt: TGTGCCAGCAGCGGAGGACAGGGGGTCTACGAGCAGTACTTC
CDR3aa: CASSGGQGVYEQYF

d_gene: NA
v_gene: TRBV7-3
j_gene: TRBJ1-3
abundance: NA
CDR3nt: TGTGCCAGCAGCTTAGTCCCCGGGGGAGGAAACACCATATATTTT
CDR3aa: CASSLVPGGGNTIYF

d_gene: TRBD1
v_gene: TRBV28
j_gene: TRBJ1-6
abundance: NA
CDR3nt: TGTGCCAGCAGCGATGGACAGGGTAATTCACCCCTCCACTTT
CDR3aa: CASSDGQGNSPLHF

d_gene: TRBD1
v_gene: TRBV28
j_gene: TRBJ2-2
abundance: NA
CDR3nt: TGTGCCAGCAGCATCCCCGGGACAGAGGCCGGGGAGCTGTTTTTT
CDR3aa: CASSIPGTEAGELFF

d_gene: TRBD2
v_gene: TRBV5-1
j_gene: TRBJ2-1
abundance: NA
CDR3nt: TGCGCCAGCAGCCCGGAGGGACTAGCGGGAGATAGGGAGCAGTTCTTC
CDR3aa: CASSPEGLAGDREQFF

d_gene: TRBD2
v_gene: TRBV2
j_gene: TRBJ2-7
abundance: NA
CDR3nt: TGTGCCAGCAACTCTCGGGCGGGAGCAGGGGAGCAGTACTTC
CDR3aa: CASNSRAGAGEQYF

d_gene: NA
v_gene: TRBV6-5
j_gene: TRBJ2-7
abundance: once
CDR3nt: TGTGCCAGCAGTATGGGGCTCCCCTACGAGCAGTACTTC
CDR3aa: CASSMGLPYEQYF

d_gene: NA
v_gene: TRBV7-3
j_gene: TRBJ2-3
abundance: NA
CDR3nt: TGTGCCAGCAGCCCCACCTTAGATCGCACAGATACGCAGTATTTT
CDR3aa: CASSPTLDRTDTQYF

d_gene: NA
v_gene: TRBV29-1
j_gene: TRBJ2-7
abundance: NA
CDR3nt: TGCAGCGTTGAGCAGGGTTCCTACGAGCAGTACTTC
CDR3aa: CSVEQGSYEQYF

d_gene: TRBD1
v_gene: TRBV11-2
j_gene: TRBJ2-6
abundance: NA
CDR3nt: TGTGCCAGCAGCAGGGCTAGGGCAATGACAGGGGCTGGGGCCAACGTCCTGACTTTC
CDR3aa: CASSRARAMTGAGANVLTF

d_gene: TRBD2
v_gene: TRBV5-1
j_gene: TRBJ2-1
abundance: NA
CDR3nt: TGCGCCAGCAGCTTTACTAGCGGGGACAATGAGCAGTTCTTC
CDR3aa: CASSFTSGDNEQFF

d_gene: NA
v_gene: TRBV6-2/TRBV6-3
j_gene: TRBJ2-2
abundance: NA
CDR3nt: TGTGCCAGCAGTTACTATCCGGTAGGAGCCGGGGAGCTGTTTTTT
CDR3aa: CASSYYPVGAGELFF

d_gene: TRBD2
v_gene: TRBV5-6
j_gene: TRBJ2-2
abundance: NA
CDR3nt: TGTGCCAGCAGCTCCGGGACTAGCGGGAGTGTCCGGGAGCTGTTTTTT
CDR3aa: CASSSGTSGSVRELFF

d_gene: NA
v_gene: TRBV5-1
j_gene: TRBJ2-2
abundance: NA
CDR3nt: TGCGCCAGCAGCTTCACCCGAGGGAACACCGGGGAGCTGTTTTTT
CDR3aa: CASSFTRGNTGELFF

d_gene: NA
v_gene: TRBV5-1
j_gene: TRBJ1-1
abundance: few
CDR3nt: TGCGCCAGCAGCATTATGACAGACACTGAAGCTTTCTTT
CDR3aa: CASSIMTDTEAFF

d_gene: NA
v_gene: TRBV5-4
j_gene: TRBJ2-7
abundance: NA
CDR3nt: TGTGCCAGCAGCTTGGGGGCCCCGGGACACGGATACGAGCAGTACTTC
CDR3aa: CASSLGAPGHGYEQYF

d_gene: TRBD2
v_gene: TRBV7-2
j_gene: TRBJ2-3
abundance: NA
CDR3nt: TGTGCCAGCAGCTCTTGGGGACTAGCGGGCACAGATACGCAGTATTTT
CDR3aa: CASSSWGLAGTDTQYF

d_gene: TRBD1
v_gene: TRBV28
j_gene: TRBJ1-5
abundance: NA
CDR3nt: TGTGCCAGCAGTTTATCGGGACAGGGCGGAGGTCAGCCCCAGCATTTT
CDR3aa: CASSLSGQGGGQPQHF

d_gene: NA
v_gene: TRBV6-5
j_gene: TRBJ1-5
abundance: NA
CDR3nt: TGTGCCAGCAGGATAAATGGTTTCGGTCAGCCCCAGCATTTT
CDR3aa: CASRINGFGQPQHF

d_gene: TRBD1
v_gene: TRBV19
j_gene: TRBJ2-3
abundance: NA
CDR3nt: TGTGCCAGTAGCCGGGACAGGGTGACAGATACGCAGTATTTT
CDR3aa: CASSRDRVTDTQYF

d_gene: NA
v_gene: TRBV5-1
j_gene: TRBJ2-7
abundance: once
CDR3nt: TGCGCCAGCAGCGCGGGACAGCCCTACGGGGAGCAGTACTTC
CDR3aa: CASSAGQPYGEQYF

d_gene: NA
v_gene: TRBV9
j_gene: TRBJ2-5
abundance: NA
CDR3nt: TGTGCCAGCAGCGTGACAGAGTTTCAAGAGACCCAGTACTTC
CDR3aa: CASSVTEFQETQYF

d_gene: NA
v_gene: TRBV14
j_gene: TRBJ2-5
abundance: NA
CDR3nt: TGTGCCAGCAGCCAAGTAGAGTCACCCCTCCAAGAGACCCAGTACTTC
CDR3aa: CASSQVESPLQETQYF

d_gene: NA
v_gene: TRBV9
j_gene: TRBJ1-2
abundance: NA
CDR3nt: TGTGCCAGCAGCGTAGGACAGTTTAGAGCCTATGGCTACACCTTC
CDR3aa: CASSVGQFRAYGYTF

d_gene: NA
v_gene: TRBV6-2/TRBV6-3
j_gene: TRBJ2-3
abundance: NA
CDR3nt: TGTGCCAGCAGTAGGGACTTCACAGATACGCAGTATTTT
CDR3aa: CASSRDFTDTQYF